What follows is one T cell receptor (beta chain) and its context. This clonotype was detected many times. Its antigen remains unidentified. No much larger clone exists at a distance of one base, and base qualities are not known. Libraries were constructed by 5' RACE. The run used an Illumina HiSeq 2500. The second PCR ran for roughly 7 to 11 cycles and used a J-beta primer mix along with a sample-barcoded 5' primer. A unique molecular identifier was introduced onto each TCR beta cDNA molecule by a template-switch 5' adaptor carrying 12 random nucleotides. Each sample yielded at least 2.5 million CDR3-containing paired-end reads. First-strand cDNA synthesis was performed from all RNA using the Mint cDNA synthesis kit, with priming by a TRBC-specific oligonucleotide. All cDNA was treated with uracil-DNA glycosylase and then went through a first 18-cycle PCR with the universal primers M1SS and BC2_uni_R. The paper's data handling went like this. Normalization of each sample was performed by random selection of 1 million high-quality reads, each carrying a distinct molecular identifier. Instead of being binned into consensus sequences, reads with shared molecular identifiers were discarded. MiTCR, set to a Q25 quality threshold and the strictest error-elimination algorithm, was used for CDR3 identification, clonotype clustering and error correction. Lower-bound total TCR beta diversity was estimated with a nonparametric unseen species model using Euler transformation. Using fastp trimming at Q25 and MiXCR clonotype assembly, TCRdb reanalyzed the public sequencing data and kept in-frame beta chains. Entries that share a CDR3 protein sequence are merged under the most common genes and DNA. The V and J calls follow TCRdb's processing rather than the paper's. Recorded for this sample are around 870,000 distinct CDR3 sequences; more than 25% of them occurred a single time. The top ten clonotypes cover about 18% of the sample.

This sample was taken from a study of blood T cells in healthy people across ages (dated by TCRdb to between 2015 and 2016). In terms of the full investigation: In model experiments, roughly one uniquely barcoded TCR beta cDNA molecule per two T cells was captured by template switching. The donors were split into four age groups: young (average around 17 years), middle-aged (nearly 40), aged (over 55) and long-lived (82). To avoid experimental bias, donors of different ages were distributed randomly across sequencing lanes. Using deep sequencing normalized with unique cDNA molecular identifiers, the study measured how TCR beta repertoire diversity changes with age. For two donors (one aged 18 to 29 and one aged 80 or older), the study analyzed two additional independent replicas of 1 million unique cDNA reads from the same blood draw. On the study overall, not on this receptor specifically: Conclusive comparison of naive and antigen-experienced compartments was prevented by the profiling of bulk unsorted PBMCs. Estimates of total diversity based on one million sequenced T cells were regarded as lower bounds and as underestimates. Because donor CMV infection status was unknown, age-related changes in expanded clonotypes were potentially confounded. Observed TCR beta diversity per million T cells fell roughly linearly with age, and a significant reduction was already apparent by age roughly 40. The percentage of naive T cells measured by flow cytometry correlated strongly with observed TCR beta diversity. The long-lived group showed more naive CD4+ T cells, fewer expanded clones and increased TCR diversity than the aged group, suggesting age selection.

Trimming costs V 5 bases and J 4 bases, and their ends lie 17 bases apart. The CDR3 sequence holds 15 residues, the cysteine and phenylalanine included. The read is trimmed to its CDR3 DNA, 45 bases read in frame from base 1. CDR1 and CDR2, per the germline V gene, are SGHTA and FQGNSA. The approximately 40 donors, aged 6 to 90 years, were systemically healthy Caucasian individuals from Russia. Each donor gave about 9.7 milliliters of peripheral blood, drawn into EDTA-treated Vacutainer tubes. Ficoll-Paque density-gradient centrifugation was used to isolate PBMCs, with at least 6.5 million per sample. Total RNA was extracted from PBMCs with Trizol reagent, with at least 6 micrograms obtained per sample. Naive CD45RAhigh/CD27high T cell percentages were measured by flow cytometry on a PBMC aliquot from every donor.

Sequencing was carried out using blood. The chain uses TRBV7-2 and TRBJ2-5, with the D gene too uncertain to name. The source is a woman of 80 years or more in good health. The bases are TGTGCCAGCAGCGCCGCTCGGTCCCTCGGAGAGACCCAGTACTTC. Translated, it reads CASSAARSLGETQYF.